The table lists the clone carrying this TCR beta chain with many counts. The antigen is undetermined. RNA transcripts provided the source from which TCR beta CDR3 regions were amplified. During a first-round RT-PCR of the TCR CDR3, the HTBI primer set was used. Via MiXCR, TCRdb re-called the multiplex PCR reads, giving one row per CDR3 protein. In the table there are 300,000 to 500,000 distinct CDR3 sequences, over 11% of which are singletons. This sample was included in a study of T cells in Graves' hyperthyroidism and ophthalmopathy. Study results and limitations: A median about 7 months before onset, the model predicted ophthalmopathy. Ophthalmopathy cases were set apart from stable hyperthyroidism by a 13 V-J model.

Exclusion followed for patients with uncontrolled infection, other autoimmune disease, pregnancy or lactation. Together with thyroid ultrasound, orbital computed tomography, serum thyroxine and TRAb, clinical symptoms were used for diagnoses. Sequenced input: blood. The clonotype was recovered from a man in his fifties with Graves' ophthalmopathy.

Here the CDR3 reads CASSLLQGPTDTQYF. As DNA, the CDR3 is TGTGCCAGCAGCTTATTGCAGGGACCCACAGATACGCAGTATTTT. The chain employs TRBV7-8 and TRBJ2-3; either TRBD1 or TRBD2 may fit D (5 bases each). The CDR3 spans 15 residues. Trimming took 2 bases from V and 2 from J, leaving 11 bases between them. The V gene's germline CDR1 is SGHVS and CDR2 FQNEAQ.